A selection of T cell receptor beta chains follows, all from one sample in a study of STAT5B mutations in CD4+ large granular lymphocyte leukemia. TCRdb keeps only in-frame clones here, not all; method: immunoSEQ multiplex PCR. The sample lists about 40,000 clones; 81% were seen once. The sequencing sample was made of CD4+ T cells from blood buffy coats. The receptor source for this set is a human donor in good health. CDR3s include the opening cysteine and the closing phenylalanine or tryptophan. D genes are given only for firm matches. The size entry is marked missing in some rows and otherwise reads once, few, many or a size class.

j_call clone_size v_call d_call cdr3_aa cdr3_nt
TRBJ2-2 . TRBV18 TRBD1 CASSPPGQGRRGELFF TGTGCCAGCTCACCTCCGGGACAGGGTCGTCGTGGGGAGCTGTTTTTT
TRBJ1-1 . TRBV6-4 TRBD1 CASSAGQGSTEAFF TGTGCCAGCAGTGCCGGACAGGGTAGCACTGAAGCTTTCTTT
TRBJ1-2 . TRBV5-1 . CASSLQENYGYTF TGCGCCAGCAGCCTACAGGAGAACTATGGCTACACCTTC
TRBJ2-7 . TRBV5-8 TRBD1 CASSTTGGRYEQYF TGTGCCAGCAGCACGACAGGGGGCCGGTACGAGCAGTACTTC
TRBJ2-3 . TRBV5-1 TRBD2 CASSPGLAGADQYF TGCGCCAGCAGCCCCGGACTAGCGGGGGCCGACCAGTATTTT
TRBJ2-1 . TRBV20-1 . CSGYKAGQFF TGCAGCGGTTATAAAGCGGGGCAGTTCTTC
TRBJ2-7 . TRBV10-3 . CAISRLIGNYEQYF TGTGCCATCAGCCGGTTAATAGGTAACTACGAGCAGTACTTC
TRBJ2-5 . TRBV2 . CASSGGGAARAQYF TGTGCCAGCAGTGGTGGGGGGGCCGCTCGGGCCCAGTACTTC
TRBJ1-2 . TRBV7-2 . CASSSEGGPTPYGYTF TGTGCCAGCAGCTCCGAGGGGGGGCCGACCCCCTATGGCTACACCTTC
TRBJ1-3 few TRBV7-2 . CASSKTQGLGNTIYF TGTGCCAGCAGCAAGACACAGGGCCTCGGAAACACCATATATTTT
TRBJ1-2 . TRBV19 . CASSIARTPNYGYTF TGTGCCAGTAGTATAGCGCGTACCCCCAACTATGGCTACACCTTC
TRBJ2-2 . TRBV13 TRBD1 CASSYDRGLTGELFF TGTGCCAGCAGCTATGACAGGGGGCTCACCGGGGAGCTGTTTTTT
TRBJ1-4 . TRBV5-1 . CASGEGATNEKLFF TGCGCCAGCGGCGAGGGGGCAACTAATGAAAAACTGTTTTTT
TRBJ2-1 . TRBV6-5 . CASKNPGTPNEQFF TGTGCCAGCAAAAACCCCGGGACTCCCAATGAGCAGTTCTTC
TRBJ1-2 . TRBV25-1 . CASSWGSYGYTF TGTGCCAGCAGTTGGGGCTCCTATGGCTACACCTTC
TRBJ2-5 . TRBV2 . CASSGQREETQYF TGTGCCAGCAGTGGTCAGCGCGAAGAGACCCAGTACTTC
TRBJ2-1 . TRBV10-3 TRBD2 CAISEGLAGGPRNEQFF TGTGCCATCAGTGAGGGACTAGCGGGGGGGCCTCGCAATGAGCAGTTCTTC
TRBJ1-1 . TRBV10-3 TRBD1 CAITAGTGSEAFF TGTGCCATCACTGCCGGGACAGGGTCTGAAGCTTTCTTT
TRBJ2-5 few TRBV7-9 . CASSLAGGQETQYF TGTGCCAGCAGCTTAGCCGGGGGACAAGAGACCCAGTACTTC
TRBJ1-1 . TRBV14 . CASSQERLNTEAFF TGTGCCAGCAGCCAAGAGCGGCTGAACACTGAAGCTTTCTTT
TRBJ2-7 . TRBV7-9 . CASRDENLGEQYF TGTGCCAGCAGAGACGAGAACTTGGGCGAGCAGTACTTC
TRBJ2-1 . TRBV25-1 . CASSEWVSSSYNEQFF TGTGCCAGCAGTGAATGGGTCAGCTCCTCCTACAATGAGCAGTTCTTC
TRBJ2-1 . TRBV11-3 TRBD2 CASSLAGGSNEQFF TGTGCCAGCAGCTTAGCGGGAGGGTCCAATGAGCAGTTCTTC
TRBJ2-3 . TRBV7-2 TRBD2 CASSVTSGRVGDTQYF TGTGCCAGCAGCGTGACTAGCGGGAGAGTCGGGGATACGCAGTATTTT